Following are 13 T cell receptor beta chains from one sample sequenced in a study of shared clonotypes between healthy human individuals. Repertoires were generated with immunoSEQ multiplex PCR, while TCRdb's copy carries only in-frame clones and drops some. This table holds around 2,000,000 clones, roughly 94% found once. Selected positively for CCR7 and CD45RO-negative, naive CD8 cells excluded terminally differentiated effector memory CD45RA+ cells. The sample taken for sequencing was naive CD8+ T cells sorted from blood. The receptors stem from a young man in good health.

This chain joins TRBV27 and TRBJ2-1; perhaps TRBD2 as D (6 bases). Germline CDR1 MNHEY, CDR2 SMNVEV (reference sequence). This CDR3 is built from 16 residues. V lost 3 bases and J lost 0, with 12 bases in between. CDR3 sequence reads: CASSFAGLSSYNEQFF. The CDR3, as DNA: TGTGCCAGCAGTTTTGCGGGGCTCAGCTCCTACAATGAGCAGTTCTTC.

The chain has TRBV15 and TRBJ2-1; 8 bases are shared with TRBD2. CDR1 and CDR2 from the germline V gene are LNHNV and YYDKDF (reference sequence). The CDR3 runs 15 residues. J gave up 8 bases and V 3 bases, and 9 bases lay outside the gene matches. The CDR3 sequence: CATSSEPGLGYEQFF. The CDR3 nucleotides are TGTGCCACCAGCAGCGAACCGGGACTAGGCTATGAGCAGTTCTTC.

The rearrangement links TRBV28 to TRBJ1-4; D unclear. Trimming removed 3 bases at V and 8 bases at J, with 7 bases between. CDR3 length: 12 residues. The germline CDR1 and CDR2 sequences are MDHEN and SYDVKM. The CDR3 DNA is TGTGCCAGCAGTTTGGGTGGGGAAAAACTGTTTTTT. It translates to CASSLGGEKLFF.

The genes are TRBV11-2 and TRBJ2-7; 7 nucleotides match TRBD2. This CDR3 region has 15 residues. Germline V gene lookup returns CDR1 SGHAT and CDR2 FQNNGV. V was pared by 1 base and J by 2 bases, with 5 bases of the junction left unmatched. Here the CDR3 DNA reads TGTGCCAGCAGCTTAGGAAGCGGGGCCACCTACGAGCAGTACTTC. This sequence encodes CASSLGSGATYEQYF. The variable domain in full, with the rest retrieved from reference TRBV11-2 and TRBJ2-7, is EAGVAQSPRYKIIEKRQSVAFWCNPISGHATLYWYQQILGQGPKLLIQFQNNGVVDDSQLPKDRFSAERLKGVDSTLKIQPAKLEDSAVYLCASSLGSGATYEQYFGPGTRLTVT.

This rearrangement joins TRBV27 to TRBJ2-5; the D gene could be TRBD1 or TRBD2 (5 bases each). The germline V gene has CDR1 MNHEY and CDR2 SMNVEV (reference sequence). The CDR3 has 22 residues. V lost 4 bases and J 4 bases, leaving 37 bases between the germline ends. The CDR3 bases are TGTGCCAGCAGTTCCTCCGTCGGGACCTCTTCTACATTGGCGGGCCCCCGAGAGACCCAGTACTTC. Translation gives CASSSSVGTSSTLAGPRETQYF.

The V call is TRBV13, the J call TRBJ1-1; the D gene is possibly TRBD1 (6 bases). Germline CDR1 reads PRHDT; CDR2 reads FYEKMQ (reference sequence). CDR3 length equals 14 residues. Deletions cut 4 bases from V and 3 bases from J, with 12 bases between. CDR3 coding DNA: TGTGCCAGCAGCTCCCGGGACATCTACACTGAAGCTTTCTTT. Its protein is CASSSRDIYTEAFF.

CDR3 sequence: CASSMIHTGELFF. CDR3 bases: TGTGCCAGTAGTATGATCCACACCGGGGAGCTGTTTTTT. The chain employs TRBV19 and TRBJ2-2; no clear D gene. V was pared by 3 bases and J by 3 bases, with 5 bases between. Germline V gives CDR1 LNHDA, CDR2 SQIVND (reference sequence). CDR3 size: 13 residues.

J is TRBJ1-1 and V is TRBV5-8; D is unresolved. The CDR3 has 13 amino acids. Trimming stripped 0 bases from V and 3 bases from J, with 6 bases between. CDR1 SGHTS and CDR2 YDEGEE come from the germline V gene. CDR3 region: CASSLGRYTEAFF. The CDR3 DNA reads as TGTGCCAGCAGCTTGGGACGGTACACTGAAGCTTTCTTT.

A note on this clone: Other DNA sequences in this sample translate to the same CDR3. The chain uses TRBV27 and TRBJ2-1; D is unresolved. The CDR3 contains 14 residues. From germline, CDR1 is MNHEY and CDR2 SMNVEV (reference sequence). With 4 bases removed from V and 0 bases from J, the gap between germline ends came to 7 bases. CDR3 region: CASSSGSSYNEQFF. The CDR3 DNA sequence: TGTGCCAGCAGTTCAGGCTCCTCCTACAATGAGCAGTTCTTC.

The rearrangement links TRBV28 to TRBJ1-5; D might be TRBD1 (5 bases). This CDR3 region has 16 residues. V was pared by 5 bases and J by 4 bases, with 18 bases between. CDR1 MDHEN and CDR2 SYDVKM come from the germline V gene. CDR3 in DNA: TGTGCCAGCAGTCCCCTGGCTTGGGGGGGAAATCAGCCCCAGCATTTT. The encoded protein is CASSPLAWGGNQPQHF.

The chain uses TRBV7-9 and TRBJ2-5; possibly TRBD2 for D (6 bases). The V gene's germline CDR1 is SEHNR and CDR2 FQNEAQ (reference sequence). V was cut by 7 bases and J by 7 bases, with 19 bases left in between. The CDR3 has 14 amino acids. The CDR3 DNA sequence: TGTGCCAGCACCCCCCCCGCGGGGTTGGGGACCCAGTACTTC. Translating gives CASTPPAGLGTQYF. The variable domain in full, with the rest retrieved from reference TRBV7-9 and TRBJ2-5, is DTGVSQNPRHKITKRGQNVTFRCDPISEHNRLYWYRQTLGQGPEFLTYFQNEAQLEKSRLLSDRFSAERPKGSFSTLEIQRTEQGDSAMYLCASTPPAGLGTQYFGPGTRLLVL.

Here the CDR3 DNA reads TGTGCCAGCTCGGATGCGGAAATGTACGAGCAGTACTTC. This translates into CASSDAEMYEQYF. This chain uses TRBV2 with TRBJ2-7; no definite D call. Trimming took 8 bases from V and 4 from J, leaving 15 bases between them. Germline V gene sequence: CDR1 SNHLY, CDR2 FYNNEI. The CDR3 length is 13 residues.

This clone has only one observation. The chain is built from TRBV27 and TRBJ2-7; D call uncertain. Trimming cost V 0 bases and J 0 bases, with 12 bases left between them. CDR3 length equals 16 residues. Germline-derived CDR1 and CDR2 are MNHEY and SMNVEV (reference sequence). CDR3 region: CASSLSGSLSSYEQYF. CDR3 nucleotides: TGTGCCAGCAGTTTATCAGGCAGCTTAAGCTCCTACGAGCAGTACTTC.